The 32 T cell receptor beta chains given below trace back to one sample, sequenced in a study of Graves' ophthalmopathy and Graves' hyperthyroidism. Amplification targeted the TCR beta CDR3 regions, with RNA transcripts as the source material. RT-PCR with HTBI primers came first, then second-round multiplex PCR. One entry per CDR3 protein results from TCRdb running MiXCR on the multiplex PCR reads. The repertoire includes over a million distinct CDR3 sequences, about 38% of them detected once, and 11% sits in the top ten. Material for sequencing was peripheral blood or thyroid tissue (not recorded which). These TCRs come from an adult man with Graves' hyperthyroidism.

The rearrangement uses TRBV15 and TRBJ2-7; TRBD1 matches 7 bases. V was clipped by 10 bases and J by 5 bases; unmatched bases: 17. The germline CDR1 and CDR2 sequences are LNHNV and YYDKDF (reference sequence). The CDR3 contains 15 residues. The CDR3 coding sequence is TGTGCCAGCAGATCCCCGAGACAGGGCGTCCACGAGCAGTACTTC. Translating gives CASRSPRQGVHEQYF.

This clonotype was seen at least ten times. The chain combines TRBV29-1 with TRBJ1-1; D is perhaps TRBD1 (5 bases). Germline loops: CDR1 SQVTM, CDR2 ANQGSEA. The CDR3 contains 13 residues. V shed 0 bases and J shed 7 bases, with 12 bases lying between them. This CDR3 reads CSVEDWGFGEAFF. DNA for the CDR3: TGCAGCGTTGAAGATTGGGGGTTCGGTGAAGCTTTCTTT.

This clonotype occurred many times. This chain links TRBV20-1 with TRBJ2-6; 7 nucleotides line up with TRBD1. V shed 8 bases and J 1 base; nucleotides not matched to a gene: 8. There are 15 residues in the CDR3. Germline CDR1 reads DFQATT; CDR2 reads SNEGSKA (reference sequence). The CDR3 nucleotides read TGCAGTACCGCAGACAGGGCTTCTGGGGCCAACGTCCTGACTTTC. Amino acids: CSTADRASGANVLTF.

The CDR3 DNA reads TGTGCCAGTCCGGGAAGGGCTGGAAACACCATATATTTT. Its translation is CASPGRAGNTIYF. The V call is TRBV12-3 or TRBV12-4, the J call TRBJ1-3; D is ambiguous. The V and J ends lost 9 bases and 2 bases respectively, with 11 bases between them. The CDR3 spans 13 residues.

Notes on this clonotype: An end of the junction does not agree with germline; a read error may underlie this. This rearrangement joins TRBV7-6 to TRBJ2-2; 10 bases match TRBD1. This CDR3 region has 16 residues. Germline V gives CDR1 SGHVS, CDR2 FNYEAQ. Here the CDR3 reads CASSQGTGEPPGELFF. The CDR3 bases are TGCGCCAGCAGCCAAGGGACAGGGGAACCCCCCGGGGAGCTGTTTTTT. The full variable domain, completed using reference TRBV7-6 and TRBJ2-2, is GAGVSQSPRYKVTKRGQDVALRCDPISGHVSLYWYRQALGQGPEFLTYFNYEAQQDKSGLPNDRFSAERPEGSISTLTIQRTEQRDSAMYRCASSQGTGEPPGELFFGEGSRLTVL.

This clonotype showed up just a few times. The chain combines TRBV5-4 with TRBJ2-6, with 11 nucleotides matching TRBD1. This CDR3 is built from 17 residues. V trimming: 5 bases; J trimming: 1 base; junction bases outside the gene matches: 5. Germline values: CDR1 SGHNT, CDR2 YYREEE (reference sequence). As DNA, the CDR3 is TGTGCCAGCAGTAGGACAGGGGGCGTATCTGGGGCCAACGTCCTGACTTTC. This sequence encodes CASSRTGGVSGANVLTF.

J is TRBJ2-5 and V is TRBV6-1; 9 positions match TRBD1. CDR3 length equals 15 residues. V was pared by 4 bases and J by 5 bases, with 8 bases of the junction left unmatched. Germline CDR1 MNHNS, CDR2 SASEGT. CDR3 sequence: CASSVHRGLDETQYF. The CDR3 coding sequence is TGTGCCAGCAGTGTACACAGGGGGCTAGACGAGACCCAGTACTTC.

V usage is TRBV29-1 and J usage is TRBJ2-2; 8 bases are a match to TRBD2. Germline V gives CDR1 SQVTM, CDR2 ANQGSEA. Trimming removed 7 bases from V and 1 base from J; junction bases left unmatched: 8. This CDR3 has 15 residues. The CDR3 region has the DNA TGCAGCGGCGCTAGGCGGGGGGTGAACACCGGGGAGCTGTTTTTT. The encoded protein is CSGARRGVNTGELFF.

In its sample, this clonotype was seen a few times. The chain is built from TRBV5-1 and TRBJ1-4; D remains ambiguous. V shed 0 bases and J shed 8 bases, with 11 bases lying between them. CDR1 and CDR2 (germline): SGHRS, YFSETQ. This CDR3 spans 14 amino acids. CDR3 coding DNA: TGCGCCAGCAGCTTGGATGGGGTTGGCGAAAAACTGTTTTTT. This sequence encodes CASSLDGVGEKLFF.

At least ten counts were recorded for this clonotype. Here the CDR3 DNA reads TGTGCCAGCAGCTTTGCCGGGGCGGCCCACGAGCAGTACTTC. Encoded protein: CASSFAGAAHEQYF. The V gene is TRBV5-4, the J gene TRBJ2-7; perhaps D is TRBD1 or TRBD2 (5 bases each). The CDR3 totals 14 residues. V lost 2 bases and J lost 5, with 14 bases in between. Germline V gene data show CDR1 as SGHNT and CDR2 as YYREEE (reference sequence).

This clonotype was seen many times. This chain uses TRBV24-1 with TRBJ1-1; D ambiguous. Trimming shortened V by 1 base and J by 7 bases, and 3 bases separated the two germline ends. Germline CDR1 is KGHDR and CDR2 is SFDVKD. CDR3 length: 11 residues. The CDR3: CATSDFGEAFF. Here the CDR3 DNA reads TGTGCCACCAGTGATTTTGGTGAAGCTTTCTTT.

This clonotype turned up a few times. The rearrangement uses TRBV6-5 and TRBJ2-2, with 13 bases that match TRBD2. CDR1 is MNHEY, CDR2 SVGAGI, per germline. This CDR3 has 16 residues. With V trimmed by 2 bases and J by 5 bases, 2 bases remained unmatched. CDR3 sequence reads: CASSYGLAGETGELFF. The CDR3 DNA is TGTGCCAGCAGTTACGGACTAGCGGGAGAAACCGGGGAGCTGTTTTTT.

The genes are TRBV7-9 and TRBJ2-7; D is perhaps TRBD1 or TRBD2 (6 bases each). CDR1 SEHNR and CDR2 FQNEAQ come from the germline V gene (reference sequence). CDR3 length: 17 amino acids. V was shortened by 8 bases and J by 0 bases, with 23 bases between the two germline ends. The chain's CDR3 is CASANSGSGGGSYEQYF. The CDR3 nucleotides read TGTGCCAGCGCCAACAGCGGGTCTGGGGGCGGCTCCTACGAGCAGTACTTC.

This chain joins TRBV11-2 and TRBJ1-3, with a possible D match to TRBD1 (5 bases). This CDR3 is 19 amino acids long. Trimming removed 3 bases from V and 0 bases from J, with 21 bases in between. Germline CDR1 reads SGHAT; CDR2 reads FQNNGV. The CDR3 protein is CASSLQLMRQGFSGNTIYF. As DNA, the CDR3 is TGTGCCAGCAGCTTGCAATTGATGCGCCAGGGCTTCTCTGGAAACACCATATATTTT.

About this clonotype: This may be a read error, as it is one base from a much larger clone. V gene TRBV2 combines with J gene TRBJ1-5; 7 bases line up with TRBD1. Germline assignment: CDR1 SNHLY and CDR2 FYNNEI. This CDR3 contains 13 residues. Trimming removed 8 bases from V and 0 bases from J; junction bases left unmatched: 1. The CDR3 reads CASQGDSNQPQHF. CDR3 bases: TGTGCCAGCCAGGGGGATAGCAATCAGCCCCAGCATTTT.

A word on this clonotype: At one boundary the junction diverges from the germline segment, which might be a read error. This rearrangement joins TRBV7-8 to TRBJ2-5; 10 nucleotides align to TRBD1. The J call may not be correct, given that the DNA end is closer to TRBJ2-7. Germline loops: CDR1 SGHVS, CDR2 FQNEAQ. The CDR3 is 15 residues long. CDR3 in DNA: TGTGCCAGCAGTTTAGCGGGACAGGGGTCGGGCGAGCAGTACTTC. Translated, it gives CASSLAGQGSGEQYF.

This clonotype turned up a few times. The chain employs TRBV2 and TRBJ1-5; 8 nucleotides match TRBD1. The CDR3 spans 14 residues. The germline CDR1 and CDR2 sequences are SNHLY and FYNNEI. V trimming: 6 bases; J trimming: 6 bases; junction bases outside the gene matches: 7. This CDR3 reads CASSGQGGSQPQHF. The CDR3 nucleotides read TGTGCCAGCAGCGGACAGGGAGGATCTCAGCCCCAGCATTTT.

The J gene is TRBJ2-2, the V gene TRBV29-1, with TRBD2 identical over 16 bases. The CDR3 spans 20 residues. Germline CDR1 and CDR2: SQVTM and ANQGSEA. V trimming: 7 bases; J trimming: 0 bases; junction bases outside the gene matches: 14. CDR3 in DNA: TGCAGCGGTCTTAATTCCGGGACTAGCGGGAGGGTGTCGAACACCGGGGAGCTGTTTTTT. Translating it yields CSGLNSGTSGRVSNTGELFF.

The rearrangement joins TRBV7-2 to TRBJ2-7; D possibly corresponds to TRBD1 (6 bases). The CDR3 is 16 residues long. CDR1 is SGHTA and CDR2 is FQGNSA in the germline V gene. V lost 6 bases to trimming and J lost 2 bases, with 20 bases between them. For the CDR3, the DNA is TGTGCCAGCAGTTATTCTCTCGACAGGAGTGCCTACGAGCAGTACTTC. Translated, it gives CASSYSLDRSAYEQYF.

The chain has TRBV19 and TRBJ1-5, with 11 nucleotides matching TRBD1. Germline V CDR1 and CDR2: LNHDA, SQIVND (reference sequence). CDR3 length: 16 amino acids. V lost 5 bases to trimming and J lost 5 bases; unmatched junction nucleotides: 8. The CDR3 loop is CASSAGTGGEDQPQHF. CDR3 coding DNA: TGTGCCAGTAGTGCCGGGACAGGGGGTGAAGATCAGCCCCAGCATTTT.

The chain carries TRBV29-1 and TRBJ1-1, with D possibly matching TRBD1 (5 bases). The CDR3 extends over 12 amino acids. Germline V CDR1 and CDR2: SQVTM, ANQGSEA. Between the trimmed V and J ends, which lost 8 bases and 0 bases, there was a span of 10 bases. In DNA form, the CDR3 reads TGCAGCTCGCGACAGATGAACACTGAAGCTTTCTTT. This codes for CSSRQMNTEAFF.

This clonotype was observed a few times. This chain joins TRBV11-2 and TRBJ1-5, with D possibly TRBD1 on 6 matching bases. The CDR3 consists of 15 residues. The germline gives CDR1 SGHAT, CDR2 FQNNGV. V dropped 5 bases and J dropped 0 bases, with 11 bases sitting between them. CDR3 protein: CASSGTRGSNQPQHF. The CDR3 DNA reads TGTGCCAGCAGCGGCACCAGGGGTAGCAATCAGCCCCAGCATTTT.

Points on this clonotype: Being one base from a much bigger clone, this may be a read error. The V and J genes are TRBV20-1 and TRBJ2-2; maybe TRBD2 (5 bases). Germline V lookup: CDR1 DFQATT, CDR2 SNEGSKA (reference sequence). The CDR3 is made up of 14 amino acids. CDR3 sequence (DNA): TGCAGTGCTTCCCAACCGGTCGGAGCCGGGAAGCTGTTTTTT. It translates to CSASQPVGAGKLFF.

The V gene is TRBV5-1, the J gene TRBJ1-1; 9 bases fit TRBD1. V trimming: 1 base; J trimming: 6 bases; junction bases outside the gene matches: 1. This CDR3 comprises 13 residues. Germline CDR1 and CDR2: SGHRS and YFSETQ. CDR3: CASSLRTGAEAFF. CDR3 DNA: TGCGCCAGCAGCTTGAGGACAGGGGCTGAAGCTTTCTTT.

This clonotype was seen many times. The chain carries TRBV20-1 and TRBJ2-5, with D tentatively TRBD2 (5 bases). Germline V gene lookup returns CDR1 DFQATT and CDR2 SNEGSKA (reference sequence). Trimming pared 4 bases from V and 4 bases from J, leaving 16 bases between. The length of the CDR3 is 14 residues. CDR3 nucleotides: TGCAGTGCTATTAGGACTCCGGTTTTAGAGACCCAGTACTTC. Amino acid sequence: CSAIRTPVLETQYF.

Comments on this clonotype: Relative to the germline gene, one junction end is altered; a read error may explain this. V gene TRBV10-3 combines with J gene TRBJ2-5, with D unresolved. CDR1 and CDR2 (germline): ENHRY, SYGVKD. This CDR3 comprises 12 residues. CDR3 protein: CASSTVQGTQYF. The CDR3 nucleotides are TGTGCCAGCAGTACAGTTCAAGGGACCCAGTACTTC.

This clonotype was recorded at least ten times. V usage is TRBV20-1 and J usage is TRBJ2-7, with D perhaps TRBD2 (6 bases). The V and J ends lost 3 bases and 0 bases respectively, with 9 bases between them. Germline CDR1 is DFQATT and CDR2 is SNEGSKA (reference sequence). CDR3 size: 13 residues. CDR3: CSARPGGSYEQYF. As DNA, the CDR3 is TGCAGTGCTAGGCCCGGGGGCTCCTACGAGCAGTACTTC.

To note about this clonotype: Relative to the germline gene, one junction end is altered; a read error may explain this. This chain uses TRBV5-1 with TRBJ2-7, with no clear D. CDR1 SGHRS and CDR2 YFSETQ come from the germline V gene. The CDR3 extends over 14 amino acids. This CDR3 is CASSLSPPPYEQYF. In DNA, the CDR3 is TGTGCCAGCAGTTTATCCCCCCCGCCGTACGAGCAGTACTTC.

This clonotype was counted a single time. CDR3: CSLVSGSHEQYF. CDR3 nucleotides: TGCAGCTTGGTATCAGGGTCCCACGAGCAGTACTTC. The gene calls are TRBV29-1 and TRBJ2-7; possibly TRBD1 for D (5 bases). V lost 8 bases and J lost 5, with 16 bases in between. The CDR3 totals 12 residues. Germline assignment: CDR1 SQVTM and CDR2 ANQGSEA.

This clonotype appeared many times. The chain uses TRBV29-1 and TRBJ2-7; D is possibly TRBD1 or TRBD2 (5 bases each). Between the trimmed V and J ends, which lost 5 bases and 6 bases, there was a span of 17 bases. Germline V gene sequence: CDR1 SQVTM, CDR2 ANQGSEA. This CDR3 has 13 amino acids. The CDR3: CSVIGTLATEQYF. CDR3 nucleotides: TGCAGCGTTATCGGGACGCTAGCCACCGAGCAGTACTTC.

The rearrangement joins TRBV4-1 to TRBJ2-7; D is unclear. CDR1 is MGHRA, CDR2 YSYEKL, per germline. This CDR3 has 15 amino acids. Trimming shortened V by 0 bases and J by 4 bases, and 13 bases separated the two germline ends. CDR3 residues: CASSQDLGQNYEQYF. The CDR3 DNA reads TGCGCCAGCAGCCAAGATCTGGGTCAGAATTACGAGCAGTACTTC.

The J gene is TRBJ1-2, the V gene TRBV15, with a weak D call TRBD1 (6 bases). The CDR3 contains 15 residues. Looked up from germline, CDR1 is LNHNV and CDR2 is YYDKDF (reference sequence). V dropped 0 bases and J dropped 9 bases, with 17 bases sitting between them. In nucleotides, the CDR3 is TGTGCCACCAGCAGAGATAGGACAACAGGGCTCAGCTACACCTTC. This codes for CATSRDRTTGLSYTF.